This TCR beta chain was obtained from a study of control samples from healthy donors and cancer patients. The CDR3 totals 16 residues. Germline V CDR1 and CDR2: MGHRA, YSYEKL. Trimming removed 4 bases at V and 10 bases at J, with 25 bases between. Only in-frame clones appear in the TCRdb table, and some are missing; sequencing was by immunoSEQ multiplex PCR. The repertoire consists of more than 95,000 clones, with approximately 95% occurring once and the leading ten covering approximately 8%. The source of this sequence is a man between 18 and 29 years old in good health. The chain recombines TRBV4-1 with TRBJ1-1; TRBD1 might be the D (6 bases). Sequencing input: blood. CDR3 residues: CASSLLGAGEAGGAFF. The CDR3 coding sequence is TGCGCCAGCAGCCTCCTAGGGGCAGGGGAGGCGGGTGGAGCTTTCTTT.